These 16 T cell receptor beta chains were all obtained from the same sample, sequenced in a study of OX40 agonist ivuxolimab in advanced cancers. Sequencing used immunoSEQ multiplex PCR; TCRdb keeps in-frame clones, though not all of them. The sample carries 55,000 to 65,000 clones, 70% to 90% recorded once. The source was CD4+ or CD8+ T cells sorted from blood, collected in a trial of the OX40 agonist ivuxolimab. The receptors derive from an adult with an advanced solid tumor such as melanoma, head and neck, liver or kidney cancer.

The genes are TRBV29-1 and TRBJ2-3; D is perhaps TRBD1 (5 bases). CDR3 length equals 13 residues. Per the germline V gene, CDR1 is SQVTM and CDR2 is ANQGSEA. With 0 bases removed from V and 1 base from J, the gap between germline ends came to 5 bases. This CDR3 is CSVEEGGTDTQYF. Written as DNA, the CDR3 is TGCAGCGTTGAAGAAGGGGGCACAGATACGCAGTATTTT.

This clone appeared once. This chain joins TRBV28 and TRBJ2-5; D is uncertain. Germline values: CDR1 MDHEN, CDR2 SYDVKM. V lost 4 bases to trimming and J lost 9 bases, with 12 bases between them. The CDR3 length is 12 residues. The CDR3 region has the DNA TGTGCCAGCAGTTCCAGAGTTCGGGCCCAGTACTTC. Translating gives CASSSRVRAQYF. Full variable domain (missing parts from reference TRBV28 and TRBJ2-5): DVKVTQSSRYLVKRTGEKVFLECVQDMDHENMFWYRQDPGLGLRLIYFSYDVKMKEKGDIPEGYSVSREKKERFSLILESASTNQTSMYLCASSSRVRAQYFGPGTRLLVL.

The gene calls are TRBV5-1 and TRBJ2-7, with 9 bases matching TRBD1. The CDR3 is 14 residues long. The V segment lost 1 base and the J segment 5 bases; nucleotides outside the gene matches: 4. Germline lookup yields CDR1 SGHRS and CDR2 YFSETQ. CDR3 sequence: CASSLSRDRDEQYF. Here the CDR3 DNA reads TGCGCCAGCAGCTTGTCCAGGGACAGGGACGAGCAGTACTTC.

The chain is built from TRBV9 and TRBJ1-1, with 7 bases that match TRBD1. Germline loops: CDR1 SGDLS, CDR2 YYNGEE. Unmatched junction bases numbered 8, after V lost 2 bases and J lost 4 bases. This CDR3 is built from 15 residues. CDR3 bases: TGTGCCAGCAGCGTCGGCCGACAGGGAGGCACTGAAGCTTTCTTT. Translated: CASSVGRQGGTEAFF.

The CDR3 DNA sequence: TGTGCCTGGACTGGGAACGCAGATACGCAGTATTTT. This encodes CAWTGNADTQYF. The chain has TRBV30 and TRBJ2-3; D gene ambiguous. CDR1 GTSNPN and CDR2 SVGIG come from the germline V gene (reference sequence). The CDR3 is made up of 12 amino acids. Between the trimmed V and J ends, which lost 4 bases and 4 bases, there was a span of 9 bases.

This chain links TRBV6-4 with TRBJ2-1; 8 nucleotides line up with TRBD1. Germline V gene lookup returns CDR1 MRHNA and CDR2 SNTAGT. V lost 5 bases, J lost 4 bases, and 4 bases stayed unmatched. The CDR3 spans 14 residues. The CDR3 DNA sequence: TGTGCCAGCAGTCCTGGACAGGGTTACAATGAGCAGTTCTTC. This sequence encodes CASSPGQGYNEQFF.

This rearrangement joins TRBV5-1 to TRBJ2-7; TRBD2 is a possible D gene (6 bases). This CDR3 has 14 amino acids. Germline CDR1 and CDR2: SGHRS and YFSETQ. Trimming removed 4 bases from V and 0 bases from J, with 11 bases in between. The CDR3 loop reads CASSPYGSSYEQYF. Written as DNA, the CDR3 is TGCGCCAGCAGCCCGTACGGGAGCTCCTACGAGCAGTACTTC.

This clone was observed a single time. V is TRBV11-2 and J is TRBJ2-3; 12 bases line up with TRBD1. Losses at the gene ends were 5 bases for V and 12 bases for J; bases not matched to a gene: 9. Looked up from germline, CDR1 is SGHAT and CDR2 is FQNNGV. The CDR3 is 14 amino acids. CDR3 sequence: CASSLGTGGDPQYF. The CDR3 DNA follows: TGTGCCAGCAGCCTCGGGACAGGGGGCGATCCCCAGTATTTT.

The chain links TRBV5-1 to TRBJ2-2; no clear D. The V gene lost 2 bases and the J gene lost 0 bases, with 5 bases spanning the gap. CDR1 and CDR2 from the germline V gene are SGHRS and YFSETQ. The CDR3 has 14 amino acids. CDR3 amino acids: CASSFTANTGELFF. CDR3 in DNA: TGCGCCAGCAGCTTCACGGCGAACACCGGGGAGCTGTTTTTT.

This clone has only one observation. V is TRBV4-1 and J is TRBJ2-1, with 9 bases lining up with TRBD2. CDR3 length: 16 amino acids. The trim removed 3 bases at V and 8 bases at J, leaving 11 bases unmatched. Germline CDR1 MGHRA, CDR2 YSYEKL. The CDR3 DNA reads as TGCGCCAGCAGCCAGGGCGGGAGGGCCGCCGTGGATGAGCAGTTCTTC. Amino acids: CASSQGGRAAVDEQFF.

The chain's CDR3 is CATLLGGAGTGELFF. Written as DNA, the CDR3 is TGTGCCACCCTCTTGGGGGGGGCGGGCACCGGGGAGCTGTTTTTT. The V and J genes are TRBV28 and TRBJ2-2, with D possibly being TRBD2 (7 bases). Germline values: CDR1 MDHEN, CDR2 SYDVKM. V dropped 10 bases and J dropped 4 bases, with 19 bases sitting between them. The CDR3 contains 15 residues.

This rearrangement joins TRBV5-4 to TRBJ2-5, with 10 bases matching TRBD2. Per germline, CDR1 SGHNT and CDR2 YYREEE (reference sequence). V trimming: 4 bases; J trimming: 4 bases; junction bases outside the gene matches: 4. This CDR3 is 14 amino acids long. In DNA form, the CDR3 reads TGTGCCAGCAGCAGGACTAGCGGAAGAGAGACCCAGTACTTC. This sequence encodes CASSRTSGRETQYF.

V and J are TRBV13 and TRBJ2-1, with 7 bases identical to TRBD2. There are 13 residues in the CDR3. The V and J ends lost 2 bases and 9 bases, in that order; junction bases with no gene match: 4. Germline CDR1 is PRHDT and CDR2 is FYEKMQ (reference sequence). The DNA of the CDR3 is TGTGCCAGCAGCTTATTGGCTAGCGGTGAGCAGTTCTTC. Its protein product is CASSLLASGEQFF.

The chain combines TRBV21-1 with TRBJ2-5; the table calls TRBD1, which could not be checked here. TRBV21-1 is reported as a pseudogene. The CDR3 has 18 residues. The CDR3 region has the DNA TGTGCCAGCAGCAAAACAGTTACGACAGGCCGACCCCAAGAGACCCAGTACTTC. Translation gives CASSKTVTTGRPQETQYF.

J is TRBJ1-2 and V is TRBV7-2; tentatively, D is TRBD1 (6 bases). Germline V gives CDR1 SGHTA, CDR2 FQGNSA. Trimming left V 5 bases short and J 1 base short, with 8 bases between. This CDR3 has 13 amino acids. CDR3 residues: CASSRTVNYGYTF. The CDR3 DNA reads as TGTGCCAGCAGCAGGACAGTTAACTATGGCTACACCTTC.

The V and J genes are TRBV7-3 and TRBJ2-1, with 9 bases lining up with TRBD2. Germline CDR1 and CDR2: SGHTA and FQGTGA. This CDR3 is 19 amino acids long. Trimming removed 2 bases from V and 8 bases from J; junction bases left unmatched: 19. The CDR3 DNA reads as TGTGCCAGCAGCTTATTGGCGGGAGGGCCCACGATAACAGTGGATGAGCAGTTCTTC. This gives the protein CASSLLAGGPTITVDEQFF.